This TCR beta chain derives from a study of long-term antiretroviral therapy in people with HIV. Run at survey level, the immunoSEQ assay was version v3.0. Libraries were prepared by immunoSEQ multiplex PCR; TCRdb keeps only in-frame clonotypes and omits some of them. Of tens of thousands of clones listed, 65% to 90% are singletons. General study points: Once patients were on ART, diversity went higher but still fell short of transplant donor controls. Clonal populations expanded prior to ART predominated within the repertoire at all time points.

Without exception, participants with HIV were treated in the United States. Cryopreserved PBMC samples of about 0.9-10 million cells were used for DNA extraction. Trimming removed 5 bases from V and 8 bases from J, with 16 bases in between. Germline V lookup: CDR1 PRHDT, CDR2 FYEKMQ (reference sequence). CDR3 length: 14 amino acids. This clone qualifies as medium-sized. No antigen is known for it. This clonotype was sampled from a man aged 18 to 30 with HIV. The J gene is TRBJ2-1, the V gene TRBV13; TRBD2 might be the D (5 bases). Source: unsorted PBMCs, taken 1.5 years after starting antiretroviral therapy. As DNA, the CDR3 is TGTGCCAGCAGCCTCCTAGGGAGTATCTATGAGCAGTTCTTC. Translated: CASSLLGSIYEQFF.